The clone carrying this TCR beta chain was picked up a small number of times. Its antigen is undetermined. Looked up from germline, CDR1 is SGHTA and CDR2 is FQGNSA. Trimming shortened V by 5 bases and J by 9 bases, and 14 bases separated the two germline ends. CDR3 length: 13 amino acids. This sample stems from a study of T cell repertoires in cytomegalovirus infection. TCRdb passed the reads through MiXCR, listing each CDR3 protein once. The sample has about 570,000 distinct CDR3 sequences; 40% are singletons. Points from the study as a whole: Cumulative public TCR beta family frequency identified carriers of CMV plus the relevant HLA. HLA-C-restricted CMV clonotypes gave the most frequent clonotype in two of eight donors.

This chain connects TRBV7-2 to TRBJ1-3; a possible D gene is TRBD1 (6 bases). The TCR sequence derives from a human donor in good health (CMV status not recorded). Some clones in this sample may be carry-over from other donors' samples. The material sequenced was cultured PBMCs, taken from culture after CMV antigen stimulation. This CDR3 is CASSPGVAGTIYF. Written as DNA, the CDR3 is TGTGCCAGCAGCCCAGGGGTCGCTGGCACCATATATTTT.